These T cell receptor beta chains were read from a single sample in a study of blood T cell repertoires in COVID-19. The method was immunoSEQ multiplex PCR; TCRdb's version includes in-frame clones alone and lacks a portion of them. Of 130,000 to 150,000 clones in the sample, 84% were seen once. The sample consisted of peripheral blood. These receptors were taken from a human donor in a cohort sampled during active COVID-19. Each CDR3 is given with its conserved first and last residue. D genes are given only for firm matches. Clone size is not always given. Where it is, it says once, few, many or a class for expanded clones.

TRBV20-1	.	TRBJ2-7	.	TGCAGTGCCTCGGGACATAGCGAGCAGTACTTC	CSASGHSEQYF
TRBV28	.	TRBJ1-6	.	TGTGCCAGCCAGGGCCGCCATCTTTATAATTCACCCCTCCACTTT	CASQGRHLYNSPLHF
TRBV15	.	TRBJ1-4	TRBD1	TGTTCGGGCCCCGTGGGGACAGGGGGCTCGAGGTCTAATGAAAAACTGTTTTTT	CSGPVGTGGSRSNEKLFF
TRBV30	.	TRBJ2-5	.	TGTGCCTGGAGTGTAATGGGGCCAGAGACCCAGTACTTC	CAWSVMGPETQYF
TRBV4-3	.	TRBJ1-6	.	TGCGCCAGCAGCCAAGAATCCTCGAATTCACCCCTCCACTTT	CASSQESSNSPLHF
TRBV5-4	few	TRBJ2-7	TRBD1	TGTGCCAGCAGCCCCGGGACAGGGGATTCCTACGAGCAGTACTTC	CASSPGTGDSYEQYF
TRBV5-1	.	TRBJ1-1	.	TGCGCCAGCAGCTTGTCTCACGGCACTGAAGCTTTCTTT	CASSLSHGTEAFF
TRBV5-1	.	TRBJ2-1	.	TGCGCCAGCAGCTTGGAAGGGGTCAGGACCCTAGAGCAGTTCTTC	CASSLEGVRTLEQFF
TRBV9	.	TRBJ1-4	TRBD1	TGTGCCAGCAGCCTAACACAGGGGGCTGAAAAACTGTTTTTT	CASSLTQGAEKLFF
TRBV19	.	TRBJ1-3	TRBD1	TGTGCCAGTAGTCCCGGGACAGCCGGAAACACCATATATTTT	CASSPGTAGNTIYF
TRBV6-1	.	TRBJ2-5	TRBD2	TGTGCCAGCAGTGGAACTAGCGGGGGGCCGGCAGAGACCCAGTACTTC	CASSGTSGGPAETQYF
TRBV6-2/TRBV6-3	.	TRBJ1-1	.	TGTGCCAGCAGTTTCAGGGCTGGAAACACTGAAGCTTTCTTT	CASSFRAGNTEAFF
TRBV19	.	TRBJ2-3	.	TGTGCCAGTAGTATTTCAGGGAGCACAGATACGCAGTATTTT	CASSISGSTDTQYF
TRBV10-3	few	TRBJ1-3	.	TGTGCCATCAGTGTTATTGGAAACACCATATATTTT	CAISVIGNTIYF
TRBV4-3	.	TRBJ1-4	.	TGCGCCAGCAGCCAAGATCGACTGGTCGGAAAACTGTTTTTT	CASSQDRLVGKLFF
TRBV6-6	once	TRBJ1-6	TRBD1	TGTGCCAGCAGTTACGGGGACAGGGATAATTCACCCCTCCACTTT	CASSYGDRDNSPLHF
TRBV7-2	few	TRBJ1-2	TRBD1	TGTGCCAGCAGCATAACAGGGGGCGCGATCTATGGCTACACCTTC	CASSITGGAIYGYTF
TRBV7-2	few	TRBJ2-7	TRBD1	TGTGCCAGCAGCTTATTTAAGGGGGCTCACGAGCAGTACTTC	CASSLFKGAHEQYF
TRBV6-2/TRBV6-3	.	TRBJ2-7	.	TGTGCCAGCAGTTATTTACGGGAGTCCTACGAGCAGTACTTC	CASSYLRESYEQYF
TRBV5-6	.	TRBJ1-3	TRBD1	TGTGCCAGCAGACCCCAAGGGACAGGGAGAGAGATAGGGAACACCATATATTTT	CASRPQGTGREIGNTIYF
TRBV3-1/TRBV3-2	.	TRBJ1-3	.	TGTGCCAGCAGCCCAGACAGGCCTGGAAACACCATATATTTT	CASSPDRPGNTIYF
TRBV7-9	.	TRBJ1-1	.	TGTGCCAGCAGAGCAAATTCGGGCTCGGGAACTGAAGCTTTCTTT	CASRANSGSGTEAFF
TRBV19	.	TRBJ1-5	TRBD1	TGTGCCAGTAATCCATCGACAGGGGGCAAGAATCAGCCCCAGCATTTT	CASNPSTGGKNQPQHF
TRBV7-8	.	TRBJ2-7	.	TGTGCCAGCAGCTCGGACTTACCCTCCTACGAGCAGTACTTC	CASSSDLPSYEQYF
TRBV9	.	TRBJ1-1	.	TGTGCCAGCAGCGTGAGAGCGGGCTACATGAACACTGAAGCTTTCTTT	CASSVRAGYMNTEAFF
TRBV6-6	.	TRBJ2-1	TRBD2	TGTGCCAGCTTCAACTTCGCGGGGGCCTACAATGAGCAGTTCTTC	CASFNFAGAYNEQFF
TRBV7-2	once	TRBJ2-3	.	TGTGCCAGCAGCTCCCATAGTCGGGGGGCCGGAGATACGCAGTATTTT	CASSSHSRGAGDTQYF
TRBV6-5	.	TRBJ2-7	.	TGTGCCAGCAGTTACTCTTCGGACAGCTCCTTAAAGCAGTACTTC	CASSYSSDSSLKQYF
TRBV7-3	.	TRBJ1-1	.	TGTGCCAGCAGCTTAACGCCAGGGGATAACACTGAAGCTTTCTTT	CASSLTPGDNTEAFF
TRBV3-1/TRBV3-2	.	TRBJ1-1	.	TGTGCCAGCAGCCAAGATTGCTCACAGGGTGACACTGAAGCTTTCTTT	CASSQDCSQGDTEAFF
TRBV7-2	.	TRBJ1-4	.	TGTGCCAGCAGTCCGGCGGTTAACGAAAAACTGTTTTTT	CASSPAVNEKLFF
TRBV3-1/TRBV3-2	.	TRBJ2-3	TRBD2	TGTGCCAGCACCAATCGAGCGGGGGCCACGGATACGCAGTATTTT	CASTNRAGATDTQYF
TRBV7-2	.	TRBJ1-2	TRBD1	TGTGCCAGCAGCTTAGCCAGGGGGTATGTCTATGGCTACACCTTC	CASSLARGYVYGYTF
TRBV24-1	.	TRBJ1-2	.	TGTGCCACCAGTGATTTCAAGCAGGGGAATGGCTACACCTTC	CATSDFKQGNGYTF
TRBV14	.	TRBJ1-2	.	TGTGCCAGCAGCCGGGGAGGTGGCTACACCTTC	CASSRGGGYTF
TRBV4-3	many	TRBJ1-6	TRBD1	TGCGCCAGCAGCCAAGTTGACAGGGTCGTCTCACCCCTCCACTTT	CASSQVDRVVSPLHF
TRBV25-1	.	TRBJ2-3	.	TGTGCCAGCAGTGAGGCTCGAAACACAGATACGCAGTATTTT	CASSEARNTDTQYF
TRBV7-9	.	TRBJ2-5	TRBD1	TGTGCCAGCAGCTTAGCAGGGGGCGCGGGTAGAGAGACCCAGTACTTC	CASSLAGGAGRETQYF
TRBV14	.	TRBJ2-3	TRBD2	TGTGCCAGCAGCCACCGAACTAGCGACTACACAGATACGCAGTATTTT	CASSHRTSDYTDTQYF
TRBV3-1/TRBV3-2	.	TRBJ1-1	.	TGTGCCAGCAGCCAAGGACAGGCTGAAGCTTTCTTT	CASSQGQAEAFF
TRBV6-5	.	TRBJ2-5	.	TGTGCCAGCAGGGACAGCCAAGAGACCCAGTACTTC	CASRDSQETQYF
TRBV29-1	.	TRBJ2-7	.	TGCAGCGTTGGGCCTCAGGGAAGCGAGCAGTACTTC	CSVGPQGSEQYF